Below are 11 T cell receptor beta chains sequenced from a single sample in a study of T-cell memory formation after mild COVID-19. TCRdb redid the calling of the 5' RACE reads with MiXCR, one entry per CDR3 protein. The top ten clones hold more than 20% of a sample with 200,000 to 300,000 distinct CDR3 sequences, 16% of them seen once. Source material: PBMCs or a T cell subset sorted from them (not recorded which). These receptors were collected from a young man who had mild COVID-19 (a few samples of this study predate the infection). Cell type and time point are not known.

This clonotype was seen only a few times. The rearrangement links TRBV9 to TRBJ2-3, with 10 bases identical to TRBD2. V lost 0 bases, J lost 2 bases, and 3 bases stayed unmatched. The CDR3 contains 16 residues. The germline V gene has CDR1 SGDLS and CDR2 YYNGEE. The CDR3 loop is CASSVASGGVTDTQYF. The CDR3 DNA is TGTGCCAGCAGCGTAGCCAGCGGGGGGGTCACAGATACGCAGTATTTT.

This clonotype was seen a handful of times. The rearrangement uses TRBV21-1 and TRBJ2-7; the table's D call, TRBD1, was not checked against the DNA. TRBV21-1 is annotated as a pseudogene. CDR3 length equals 15 residues. The CDR3 DNA sequence: TGTGCCAGCAGCTCTCTAGGCAGGGGACCTTACGAGCAGTACGTC. Its translation is CASSSLGRGPYEQYV.

The V gene is TRBV7-6, the J gene TRBJ1-1; D remains unclear. Between the trimmed V and J ends, which lost 0 bases and 7 bases, there was a span of 21 bases. The CDR3 runs 17 residues. Germline V lookup: CDR1 SGHVS, CDR2 FNYEAQ. CDR3 sequence (DNA): TGTGCCAGCAGCTTAGCAGGATCTTTCGCGATCGGAGATGAAGCTTTCTTT. This codes for CASSLAGSFAIGDEAFF.

V is TRBV10-2 and J is TRBJ2-7, with D perhaps matching TRBD1 or TRBD2 (6 bases each). The CDR3 loop spans 15 amino acids. V shed 3 bases and J shed 1 base, with 13 bases lying between them. CDR1 is WSHSY, CDR2 SAAADI, per germline. The CDR3 loop reads CASSEGGGVSYEQYF. CDR3 bases: TGCGCCAGCAGTGAAGGAGGGGGAGTATCCTACGAGCAGTACTTC.

This clonotype showed up many times. The chain recombines TRBV6-6 with TRBJ2-7; D call uncertain. This CDR3 is built from 12 residues. Looked up from germline, CDR1 is MNHNY and CDR2 is SVGAGI (reference sequence). Trimming left V 0 bases short and J 3 bases short, with 3 bases between. The CDR3 DNA follows: TGTGCCAGCAGTTACTCGAACTACGAGCAGTACTTC. It specifies CASSYSNYEQYF.

The rearrangement uses TRBV6-6 and TRBJ1-1; 8 nucleotides line up with TRBD1. V dropped 5 bases and J dropped 7; count of bases not matched to a gene: 12. The CDR3 sequence is 15 residues long. Germline values: CDR1 MNHNY, CDR2 SVGAGI (reference sequence). CDR3 coding DNA: TGTGCCAGCAGTCACTTGGGACAGGCTCGTCGTGAAGCTTTCTTT. It specifies CASSHLGQARREAFF.

The gene calls are TRBV29-1 and TRBJ2-3; D tentatively reads TRBD1 or TRBD2 (5 bases each). In germline, CDR1 is SQVTM, CDR2 ANQGSEA. The CDR3 length is 13 residues. Trimming cost V 6 bases and J 2 bases, with 12 bases left between them. CDR3 amino acids: CSVRGGFTDTQYF. CDR3 in DNA: TGCAGCGTGAGGGGCGGATTCACAGATACGCAGTATTTT.

CDR3 nucleotide sequence: TGTGCCAGCAGCTTAGGACGGTTATCCTACGAGCAGTACGTC. Encoded protein: CASSLGRLSYEQYV. The gene calls are TRBV11-1 and TRBJ2-7; no clear D. CDR3 length: 14 amino acids. V lost 1 base and J 1 base, leaving 8 bases between the germline ends. Germline lookup yields CDR1 SGHAT and CDR2 FQDESV (reference sequence).

The V call is TRBV20-1, the J call TRBJ1-2, with a tentative D call TRBD1 (5 bases). V was pared by 0 bases and J by 4 bases, with 12 bases between. Germline V gives CDR1 DFQATT, CDR2 SNEGSKA (reference sequence). CDR3 length: 14 amino acids. The CDR3 protein is CSAREIGGIYGYTF. CDR3 DNA sequence: TGCAGTGCTAGAGAGATCGGGGGGATCTATGGCTACACCTTC.

This chain links TRBV20-1 with TRBJ1-4; D is possibly TRBD1 (5 bases). The germline V gene has CDR1 DFQATT and CDR2 SNEGSKA (reference sequence). This CDR3 is built from 18 residues. Trimming stripped 1 base from V and 6 bases from J, with 24 bases between. Here the CDR3 reads CSARGRGGYVYGDEKLFF. CDR3 coding DNA: TGCAGTGCTAGAGGTCGTGGGGGTTATGTGTATGGGGATGAAAAACTGTTTTTT.

The chain recombines TRBV5-1 with TRBJ1-3; tentative D call: TRBD1 (5 bases). Germline loops: CDR1 SGHRS, CDR2 YFSETQ. The CDR3 covers 17 residues. Trimming shortened V by 0 bases and J by 1 base, and 14 bases separated the two germline ends. CDR3 sequence (DNA): TGCGCCAGCAGCTTGGAATTGGGGGTATCGTCTGGAAACACCATATATTTT. Translation: CASSLELGVSSGNTIYF.